Listed below are T cell receptor beta chains from one sample, sequenced in a study of T cells in pancreatic ductal adenocarcinoma. Here immunoSEQ multiplex PCR was the method, and the copy in TCRdb shows in-frame clones only, minus some. The sample holds over 85,000 clones, 90% to 95% seen once. The material sequenced was PBMCs. The receptor source for this set is a human donor with pancreatic ductal adenocarcinoma. CDR3s include the opening cysteine and the closing phenylalanine or tryptophan. The D gene is left open where the match is weak. The size field is filled for only some rows; it gives once, few, many or a size class.

size: -
D: TRBD2
J: TRBJ2-1
V: TRBV6-1
CDR3: CASRGAGAYNEQFF
DNA: TGTGCCAGCAGAGGAGCGGGAGCCTACAATGAGCAGTTCTTC

size: -
D: -
J: TRBJ1-2
V: TRBV28
CDR3: CASSLGGYGYTF
DNA: TGTGCCAGCAGCCTCGGGGGCTATGGCTACACCTTC

size: -
D: -
J: TRBJ2-4
V: TRBV4-1
CDR3: CASSQLLAKNIQYF
DNA: TGCGCCAGCAGCCAACTCCTAGCCAAAAACATTCAGTACTTC

size: few
D: -
J: TRBJ2-1
V: TRBV7-6
CDR3: CASIDPGNEQFF
DNA: TGTGCTAGCATAGACCCCGGGAATGAGCAGTTCTTC

size: -
D: TRBD2
J: TRBJ2-7
V: TRBV18
CDR3: CASSPGGGREQYF
DNA: TGTGCCAGCTCCCCCGGGGGGGGCAGGGAGCAGTACTTC

size: -
D: TRBD2
J: TRBJ2-5
V: TRBV28
CDR3: CASSFPLSGRSQETQYF
DNA: TGTGCCAGCAGTTTTCCCCTTAGCGGGAGATCCCAAGAGACCCAGTACTTC

size: -
D: -
J: TRBJ1-5
V: TRBV10-3
CDR3: CAIRQGWVEPQHF
DNA: TGTGCCATCAGGCAGGGGTGGGTAGAGCCCCAGCATTTT

size: -
D: TRBD2
J: TRBJ2-2
V: TRBV7-6
CDR3: CASSFFLAGGGGGELFF
DNA: TGTGCCAGCAGCTTTTTTCTAGCGGGCGGAGGAGGCGGGGAGCTGTTTTTT

size: -
D: -
J: TRBJ1-5
V: TRBV7-9
CDR3: CASSSNSVNQPQHF
DNA: TGTGCCAGCAGCTCGAATTCGGTAAATCAGCCCCAGCATTTT

size: -
D: -
J: TRBJ2-7
V: TRBV11-3
CDR3: CASSLIAAPSSYEQYF
DNA: TGTGCCAGCAGCTTAATCGCGGCCCCGAGCTCCTACGAGCAGTACTTC

size: -
D: -
J: TRBJ2-3
V: TRBV7-9
CDR3: CASSPLSTDTQYF
DNA: TGTGCCAGCAGCCCACTGAGTACAGATACGCAGTATTTT

size: -
D: TRBD1
J: TRBJ2-2
V: TRBV28
CDR3: CASSGQGWNTGELFF
DNA: TGTGCCAGCAGTGGACAGGGCTGGAACACCGGGGAGCTGTTTTTT

size: -
D: -
J: TRBJ1-5
V: TRBV5-6
CDR3: CASRFPGQISVQPQHF
DNA: TGTGCCAGCAGGTTCCCGGGACAAATATCCGTACAGCCCCAGCATTTT

size: -
D: TRBD1
J: TRBJ1-2
V: TRBV18
CDR3: CASSPNPGQVYGYTF
DNA: TGTGCCAGCTCACCGAATCCGGGACAGGTTTATGGCTACACCTTC

size: -
D: TRBD1
J: TRBJ1-4
V: TRBV30
CDR3: CASSGTGGKKLFF
DNA: TGTGCCAGCTCCGGGACAGGGGGAAAAAAACTGTTTTTT

size: -
D: -
J: TRBJ2-3
V: TRBV7-2
CDR3: CASSQRVSDTQYF
DNA: TGTGCCAGCAGCCAGCGAGTGTCAGATACGCAGTATTTT

size: -
D: TRBD1
J: TRBJ2-7
V: TRBV19
CDR3: CASSSGTGRVYEQYF
DNA: TGTGCCAGTAGCTCCGGGACAGGGCGGGTCTACGAGCAGTACTTC

size: -
D: TRBD1
J: TRBJ2-5
V: TRBV15
CDR3: CATSRDREETQYF
DNA: TGTGCCACCAGCAGGGACAGGGAAGAGACCCAGTACTTC

size: -
D: -
J: TRBJ1-1
V: TRBV29-1
CDR3: CSVSSRTFSPEAFF
DNA: TGCAGCGTATCATCACGGACATTCTCTCCTGAAGCTTTCTTT

size: -
D: TRBD1
J: TRBJ2-7
V: TRBV19
CDR3: CASSILLQTGGTYEQYF
DNA: TGTGCCAGTAGTATACTCCTCCAGACAGGGGGCACCTACGAGCAGTACTTC

size: -
D: TRBD1
J: TRBJ2-1
V: TRBV7-7
CDR3: CASSLGTGESHEQFF
DNA: TGTGCTAGCAGCTTAGGGACAGGGGAAAGTCATGAGCAGTTCTTC

size: -
D: -
J: TRBJ2-3
V: TRBV4-3
CDR3: CASSQDAGTDTQYF
DNA: TGCGCCAGCAGCCAAGATGCGGGCACAGATACGCAGTATTTT

size: -
D: -
J: TRBJ2-7
V: TRBV7-3
CDR3: CASSPKAGSGEQYF
DNA: TGTGCCAGCAGCCCAAAAGCCGGGTCCGGCGAGCAGTACTTC

size: -
D: TRBD1
J: TRBJ2-3
V: TRBV11-1
CDR3: CASSTRQGVTDTQYF
DNA: TGTGCCAGCAGCACGAGACAGGGGGTCACAGATACGCAGTATTTT

size: -
D: -
J: TRBJ2-7
V: TRBV18
CDR3: CASSPLSGQGGYEQYF
DNA: TGTGCCAGCTCACCACTTTCAGGGCAGGGAGGCTACGAGCAGTACTTC

size: -
D: -
J: TRBJ2-2
V: TRBV5-1
CDR3: CASSSGDTGELFF
DNA: TGCGCCAGCAGCTCCGGAGACACCGGGGAGCTGTTTTTT

size: once
D: TRBD2
J: TRBJ2-3
V: TRBV28
CDR3: CASSAPRAGERDTQYF
DNA: TGTGCCAGCAGTGCCCCACGAGCGGGAGAAAGAGATACGCAGTATTTT

size: once
D: -
J: TRBJ1-4
V: TRBV7-2
CDR3: CASSLVGDQGEKLFF
DNA: TGTGCCAGCAGCTTAGTGGGGGACCAGGGGGAAAAACTGTTTTTT

size: -
D: TRBD1
J: TRBJ2-2
V: TRBV2
CDR3: CASSRTGFTGELFF
DNA: TGTGCCAGCAGTCGGACAGGGTTCACCGGGGAGCTGTTTTTT

size: once
D: -
J: TRBJ1-4
V: TRBV6-1
CDR3: CASSEALGLKTEKLFF
DNA: TGTGCCAGCAGTGAAGCGCTTGGGCTCAAGACTGAAAAACTGTTTTTT

size: -
D: TRBD1
J: TRBJ1-5
V: TRBV7-2
CDR3: CASSLGWTGFNQPQHF
DNA: TGTGCCAGCAGCTTAGGATGGACAGGGTTCAATCAGCCCCAGCATTTT

size: -
D: TRBD2
J: TRBJ2-7
V: TRBV27
CDR3: CASSFSGSSYEQYF
DNA: TGTGCCAGCAGTTTTAGCGGGAGCTCCTACGAGCAGTACTTC

size: -
D: -
J: TRBJ2-3
V: TRBV19
CDR3: CASSTKDIHADTQYF
DNA: TGTGCCAGTAGTACCAAAGACATTCACGCAGATACGCAGTATTTT

size: -
D: -
J: TRBJ2-7
V: TRBV7-3
CDR3: CASSLGPSYEQYF
DNA: TGTGCCAGCAGCTTAGGCCCATCCTACGAGCAGTACTTC

size: -
D: TRBD2
J: TRBJ2-3
V: TRBV29-1
CDR3: CSVVHLAGPDTQYF
DNA: TGCAGCGTTGTCCATCTAGCGGGACCGGATACGCAGTATTTT

size: -
D: -
J: TRBJ2-3
V: TRBV30
CDR3: CAWSVRGPRGDTQYF
DNA: TGTGCCTGGAGTGTCCGGGGTCCTCGGGGAGATACGCAGTATTTT

size: -
D: -
J: TRBJ2-6
V: TRBV19
CDR3: CASIQSGANVLTF
DNA: TGTGCCAGTATTCAATCTGGGGCCAACGTCCTGACTTTC

size: once
D: TRBD2
J: TRBJ2-5
V: TRBV9
CDR3: CASSPGTSGEETQYF
DNA: TGTGCCAGCAGCCCTGGGACTAGTGGGGAAGAGACCCAGTACTTC

size: -
D: -
J: TRBJ2-1
V: TRBV19
CDR3: CASLSYNEQFF
DNA: TGTGCCAGTCTTTCCTACAATGAGCAGTTCTTC

size: -
D: -
J: TRBJ2-2
V: TRBV6-5
CDR3: CASSYYRDTGELFF
DNA: TGTGCCAGCAGTTACTACAGGGACACCGGGGAGCTGTTTTTT

size: -
D: -
J: TRBJ2-7
V: TRBV7-8
CDR3: CASSSSGLLGYEQYF
DNA: TGTGCCAGCAGCTCCTCGGGACTTCTGGGCTACGAGCAGTACTTC

size: -
D: -
J: TRBJ2-1
V: TRBV5-1
CDR3: CASSLGGGTDEQFF
DNA: TGCGCCAGCAGCTTGGGTGGAGGAACCGATGAGCAGTTCTTC

size: -
D: TRBD1
J: TRBJ1-1
V: TRBV5-6
CDR3: CASSLGDSSNTEAFF
DNA: TGTGCCAGCAGCTTGGGGGACAGCTCTAACACTGAAGCTTTCTTT

size: few
D: -
J: TRBJ2-2
V: TRBV30
CDR3: CAWSPQGGELFF
DNA: TGTGCCTGGAGTCCCCAGGGCGGGGAGCTGTTTTTT

size: -
D: -
J: TRBJ2-7
V: TRBV27
CDR3: CASSFHEQPPYEQYF
DNA: TGTGCCAGCAGTTTTCACGAACAGCCCCCCTACGAGCAGTACTTC

size: -
D: TRBD1
J: TRBJ2-7
V: TRBV11-2
CDR3: CASSLFTGTGIGEQYF
DNA: TGTGCCAGCAGTCTCTTTACCGGGACAGGGATTGGCGAGCAGTACTTC

size: -
D: -
J: TRBJ2-1
V: TRBV29-1
CDR3: CSVSSQVDNEQFF
DNA: TGCAGCGTTTCTAGCCAAGTAGACAATGAGCAGTTCTTC

size: -
D: TRBD1
J: TRBJ1-2
V: TRBV11-1
CDR3: CASSLWDSGSYTF
DNA: TGTGCCAGCAGTCTGTGGGACAGCGGTAGCTACACCTTC

size: -
D: -
J: TRBJ2-2
V: TRBV23-1
CDR3: CASSRQADCTGELFF
DNA: TGCGCCAGCAGTCGCCAAGCCGACTGTACCGGGGAGCTGTTTTTT

size: -
D: -
J: TRBJ2-1
V: TRBV27
CDR3: CASSPLVGEQFF
DNA: TGTGCCAGCAGTCCTCTGGTCGGTGAGCAGTTCTTC

size: -
D: -
J: TRBJ1-6
V: TRBV5-6
CDR3: CASSPQTGWGSPLHF
DNA: TGTGCCAGCAGCCCCCAGACAGGTTGGGGATCACCCCTCCACTTT

size: -
D: -
J: TRBJ2-1
V: TRBV12-5
CDR3: CASGAPGLLSEQFF
DNA: TGTGCTAGTGGTGCCCCGGGACTTCTATCTGAGCAGTTCTTC

size: -
D: TRBD2
J: TRBJ2-1
V: TRBV7-3
CDR3: CASSPTSDNEQFF
DNA: TGTGCCAGCAGCCCGACTAGCGACAATGAGCAGTTCTTC

size: -
D: -
J: TRBJ2-4
V: TRBV4-1
CDR3: CASSTQGGGAKNIQYF
DNA: TGCGCCAGCAGTACTCAGGGCGGCGGTGCCAAAAACATTCAGTACTTC

size: -
D: -
J: TRBJ2-1
V: TRBV6-1
CDR3: CASSEASGPYREQFF
DNA: TGTGCCAGCAGTGAAGCTAGCGGCCCCTACAGGGAGCAGTTCTTC

size: -
D: -
J: TRBJ1-3
V: TRBV6-6
CDR3: CASPWGAGNTIYF
DNA: TGTGCCTCCCCCTGGGGCGCTGGAAACACCATATATTTT

size: -
D: -
J: TRBJ2-2
V: TRBV7-2
CDR3: CASSLDRVRTGELFF
DNA: TGTGCCAGCAGCTTAGACAGGGTCCGGACCGGGGAGCTGTTTTTT

size: -
D: TRBD1
J: TRBJ2-5
V: TRBV6-1
CDR3: CASRTGGQETQYF
DNA: TGTGCCAGCAGAACAGGGGGCCAAGAGACCCAGTACTTC

size: few
D: -
J: TRBJ2-1
V: TRBV28
CDR3: CASSFRGEQFF
DNA: TGTGCCAGCAGTTTTAGGGGTGAGCAGTTCTTC